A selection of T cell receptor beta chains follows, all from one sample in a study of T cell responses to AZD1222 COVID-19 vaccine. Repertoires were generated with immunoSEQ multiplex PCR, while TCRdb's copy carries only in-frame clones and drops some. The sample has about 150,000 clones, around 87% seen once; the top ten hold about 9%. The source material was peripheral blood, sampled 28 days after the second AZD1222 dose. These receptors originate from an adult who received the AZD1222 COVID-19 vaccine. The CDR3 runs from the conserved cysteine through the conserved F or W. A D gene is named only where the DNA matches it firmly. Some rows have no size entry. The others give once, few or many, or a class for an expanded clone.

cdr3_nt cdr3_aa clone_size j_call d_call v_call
TGTGCCAGCGTCCTCGGTTTCGAGCAGTACTTC CASVLGFEQYF once TRBJ2-7 . TRBV6-5
TGTGCCAGCAGCTTAGTGGGCGAGCGGAATCAGCCCCAGCATTTT CASSLVGERNQPQHF . TRBJ1-5 . TRBV7-2
TGCGCCAGCAGCCGGACAGGGGCGAACGGGGAGCTGTTTTTT CASSRTGANGELFF . TRBJ2-2 TRBD1 TRBV5-1
TGTGCCAGCAGCAACAGGTTCGGCGAGAGGAATGAGCAGTTCTTC CASSNRFGERNEQFF . TRBJ2-1 . TRBV7-2
TGTGCCTGGAGTGATACCGGGATTGAAGCTTTCTTT CAWSDTGIEAFF . TRBJ1-1 . TRBV30
TGTGCCAGCAGCCAACCTGGAGGCAGGGCGCAGTATTTT CASSQPGGRAQYF . TRBJ2-3 . TRBV7-3
TGTGCCAGCACCCCTCAAAAGGGGCCCTATGGCTACACCTTC CASTPQKGPYGYTF . TRBJ1-2 . TRBV6-5
TGTGCCAGTAGTGCCTCTCGGGGGGCGGGAAGAGAGACCCAGTACTTC CASSASRGAGRETQYF . TRBJ2-5 . TRBV19
TGTGCCAGCAGCCTTGGACAGGGGGTTTATGGCTACACCTTC CASSLGQGVYGYTF . TRBJ1-2 TRBD1 TRBV6-5
TGTGCCAGCACCACCGGGACAGTAAACTACGAGCAGTACTTC CASTTGTVNYEQYF . TRBJ2-7 TRBD1 TRBV7-9
TGTGCCAGCAGGCAAGCCGGGACAACGAACACCGGGGAGCTGTTTTTT CASRQAGTTNTGELFF . TRBJ2-2 . TRBV4-2
TGTGCCAGCAGCTTAGTTGACAGAAGCACAGATACGCAGTATTTT CASSLVDRSTDTQYF . TRBJ2-3 . TRBV7-2
TGTGCCAGCAGTTCTTACAGGATGGATGGCTACACCTTC CASSSYRMDGYTF . TRBJ1-2 . TRBV28
TGTGCCAGCAGTTACGTTGGGACTAAGGAGGGTGAGCAGTTCTTC CASSYVGTKEGEQFF . TRBJ2-1 TRBD2 TRBV6-2/TRBV6-3
TGTGCCAGCAGCTTCCTCCGCGGGGGCTCCTACAATGAGCAGTTCTTC CASSFLRGGSYNEQFF once TRBJ2-1 TRBD2 TRBV7-8
TGCGCCAGCAGCCCGGCGGTTACCGGCGACCCCTACAATGAGCAGTTCTTC CASSPAVTGDPYNEQFF . TRBJ2-1 . TRBV5-1
TGTGCCAGCAGCCCCGAAACCTTAACGGGGGCCAACGTCCTGACTTTC CASSPETLTGANVLTF . TRBJ2-6 . TRBV9
TGTGCCAGCAGCTTACCGAACTGGGGGGCAAGGGGCAATGAGCAGTTCTTC CASSLPNWGARGNEQFF . TRBJ2-1 . TRBV7-6
TGTGCCAGCAGTCGGGCCCAGGGGACGGTGAACACTGAAGCTTTCTTT CASSRAQGTVNTEAFF . TRBJ1-1 . TRBV6-2/TRBV6-3
TGCGCCAGCAGTGAAAGGCAGGGCTACGAGCAGTACTTC CASSERQGYEQYF . TRBJ2-7 . TRBV10-1
TGCGCCAGCAGCCAAGGGGGATCTAAACTGTTTTTT CASSQGGSKLFF . TRBJ1-4 . TRBV4-3
TGTGCCAGCAGCAAAGGACAGGGTAGCAATTCACCCCTCCACTTT CASSKGQGSNSPLHF . TRBJ1-6 . TRBV21-1
TGTGCCAGCAGCGAGGACAGGAACACCGGGGAGCTGTTTTTT CASSEDRNTGELFF . TRBJ2-2 . TRBV7-2
TGTGCCTGGAGGGATGTCGATTCACCCCTCCACTTT CAWRDVDSPLHF . TRBJ1-6 . TRBV30
TGTGCCAGCAGTTTAAGGCTAGCAAACCCGCATGAGCAGTTCTTC CASSLRLANPHEQFF . TRBJ2-1 . TRBV27
TGTGCCAGCAGCTTAGTCTCCGCTAGCGGGATTCAGTTCTTC CASSLVSASGIQFF . TRBJ2-1 TRBD2 TRBV11-3